A selection of T cell receptor beta chains follows, all from one sample in a study of cytomegalovirus exposure and HLA in healthy donors. The table came from immunoSEQ multiplex PCR; TCRdb's copy has only in-frame clones and leaves some out. The sample carries 200,000 or so clones, 82% recorded once. Specimen: PBMCs. The receptors were gathered from a woman in her 50s in good health and CMV-seropositive. CDR3s include the opening cysteine and the closing phenylalanine or tryptophan. Each record gives: clone size, V gene, J gene, D gene, CDR3 DNA, CDR3 protein. D genes are given only for firm matches. Size is stated for part of the rows, as once, few or many counts, or as a class when the clone is expanded.

NA	TRBV5-6	TRBJ1-6	TRBD1	TGTGCCAGCAGCCGCGACAGGGCCCCTTCACCCCTCCACTTT	CASSRDRAPSPLHF
few	TRBV5-6	TRBJ1-2	NA	TGTGCCAGCAGCTGGGGGCCGCAAGGCTACACCTTC	CASSWGPQGYTF
NA	TRBV9	TRBJ2-1	NA	TGTGCCAGCAGCGTAGGATTCGCCAGCTCCTACAATGAGCAGTTCTTC	CASSVGFASSYNEQFF
NA	TRBV28	TRBJ2-1	NA	TGTGCCAGCAGGGCCCCAGGTTGGGAGCAGTTCTTC	CASRAPGWEQFF
NA	TRBV28	TRBJ1-6	NA	TGTGCCAGCATCCCGCGGCAAGTTCCCTCATATAATTCACCCCTCCACTTT	CASIPRQVPSYNSPLHF
NA	TRBV15	TRBJ2-5	NA	TGTGCCACCAGCAGGGGGGACTCGCAGACCCAGTACTTC	CATSRGDSQTQYF
once	TRBV13	TRBJ2-1	TRBD2	TGTGCCAGCAGCAAAAGACTAGCGGGGGGGTCCTACAATGAGCAGTTCTTC	CASSKRLAGGSYNEQFF
few	TRBV4-3	TRBJ2-1	NA	TGCGCCAGCAGCCAAGTCGGACACTACAATGAGCAGTTCTTC	CASSQVGHYNEQFF
NA	TRBV7-9	TRBJ1-3	NA	TGTGCCAGCAGCTTACAAACAGGCCTCTCTGGAAACACCATATATTTT	CASSLQTGLSGNTIYF
once	TRBV5-1	TRBJ2-5	TRBD2	TGCGCCAGCAGCTTGGCCGGCGGGAGACCCCAAGAGACCCAGTACTTC	CASSLAGGRPQETQYF
NA	TRBV7-2	TRBJ2-1	NA	TGTGCCAGCAGCTTAGCGAGCGGCCACTACAATGAGCAGTTCTTC	CASSLASGHYNEQFF
NA	TRBV2	TRBJ2-7	NA	TGTGCCAGCAGAGCTAGCTACGAGCAGTACTTC	CASRASYEQYF